The 3 T cell receptor beta chains listed next were all sequenced from one sample in a study of cytomegalovirus exposure and HLA in healthy donors. Primers for the PCR totalled 60 Vbeta and 13 Jbeta. The assay was immunoSEQ multiplex PCR, and TCRdb's table has in-frame clones only and misses some. The sample carries 150,000 to 200,000 clones, 77% recorded once. The sequencing sample was made of PBMCs. The receptors were gathered from a female donor in good health and CMV-seronegative.

The chain joins TRBV5-1 to TRBJ2-7, with 7 bases identical to TRBD1. The germline gives CDR1 SGHRS, CDR2 YFSETQ. The CDR3 extends over 14 amino acids. Losses at the gene ends were 3 bases for V and 2 bases for J; bases not matched to a gene: 5. CDR3 coding DNA: TGCGCCAGCAGCTCAACGGGACAGACCTACGAGCAGTACTTC. Translating it yields CASSSTGQTYEQYF. Filled out from reference TRBV5-1 and TRBJ2-7, the complete variable domain reads KAGVTQTPRYLIKTRGQQVTLSCSPISGHRSVSWYQQTPGQGLQFLFEYFSETQRNKGNFPGRFSGRQFSNSRSEMNVSTLELGDSALYLCASSSTGQTYEQYFGPGTRLTVT.

This chain uses TRBV7-8 with TRBJ1-2; 7 bases align to TRBD1. CDR1 and CDR2 (germline): SGHVS, FQNEAQ. The CDR3 loop spans 16 amino acids. V lost 5 bases and J lost 0; bases outside the gene matches: 9. This CDR3 is CASSPNRGGTNYGYTF. The CDR3 DNA follows: TGTGCCAGCAGCCCTAACAGGGGAGGAACTAACTATGGCTACACCTTC.

Turning to this clone: Other DNA variants within this sample encode the same CDR3. This chain links TRBV7-6 with TRBJ2-7; 7 bases are shared with TRBD1. The trim removed 3 bases at V and 3 bases at J, leaving 8 bases unmatched. This CDR3 contains 15 residues. The germline V gene encodes CDR1 SGHVS and CDR2 FNYEAQ. The CDR3 region is CASSLVRQGDYEQYF. The DNA for the CDR3 is TGTGCCAGCAGCTTGGTAAGACAGGGCGACTACGAGCAGTACTTC.